Listed below are T cell receptor beta chains from one sample, sequenced in a study of cytomegalovirus exposure and HLA in healthy donors. TCRdb's table, derived via immunoSEQ multiplex PCR, lists solely in-frame clones and lacks some. In the table there are more than 200,000 clones, about four fifths of which are singletons. Sequencing was performed on PBMCs. These receptors were collected from a man aged 35-49 years in good health and CMV-seropositive. Each CDR3 is given with its conserved first and last residue. A D gene is named only where the DNA matches it firmly. Some rows mark clone size as missing; the rest say once, few, many or name a class of expanded clone.

v_gene	d_gene	j_gene	abundance	CDR3aa	CDR3nt
TRBV10-3	-	TRBJ1-2	-	CAISESNLGEGYTF	TGTGCCATCAGTGAGTCAAATCTTGGGGAGGGCTACACCTTC
TRBV9	TRBD1	TRBJ2-1	-	CASSGGQGYEQFF	TGTGCCAGCAGCGGAGGACAGGGCTATGAGCAGTTCTTC
TRBV5-1	TRBD2	TRBJ2-2	-	CASSLVRLAGVEGYLIGELFF	TGCGCCAGCAGCCTTGTCAGGCTAGCGGGAGTCGAAGGGTATTTAATCGGGGAGCTGTTTTTT
TRBV5-1	TRBD1	TRBJ2-2	-	CASSSSGWQGVPNTGELFF	TGCGCCAGCAGCTCCTCGGGATGGCAGGGGGTCCCTAACACCGGGGAGCTGTTTTTT
TRBV10-3	-	TRBJ2-1	-	CAISKVSGGNYEQFF	TGTGCCATCAGCAAGGTCTCGGGCGGGAACTATGAGCAGTTCTTC
TRBV19	-	TRBJ1-1	-	CASSIVPGGSTEAFF	TGTGCCAGTAGTATAGTCCCAGGTGGGAGCACTGAAGCTTTCTTT
TRBV6-6	TRBD1	TRBJ2-5	-	CASLRQGSETQYF	TGTGCCAGTTTACGACAGGGTAGCGAGACCCAGTACTTC
TRBV18	TRBD1	TRBJ1-4	-	CASSPGTANEKLFF	TGTGCCAGCTCACCCGGGACAGCTAATGAAAAACTGTTTTTT
TRBV5-6	TRBD2	TRBJ2-7	few	CASSFRSGLAAQSSYEQYF	TGTGCCAGCAGCTTCCGCTCCGGACTAGCGGCTCAGTCGTCCTACGAGCAGTACTTC
TRBV18	-	TRBJ1-1	-	CASSDRGGPNTEAFF	TGTGCCAGCTCAGATCGGGGGGGTCCGAACACTGAAGCTTTCTTT
TRBV5-1	TRBD2	TRBJ2-3	-	CASAGTSGFSTDTQYF	TGCGCCAGCGCCGGGACTAGCGGGTTTAGCACAGATACGCAGTATTTT
TRBV4-1	-	TRBJ2-1	once	CASSQGLGLGNEQFF	TGCGCCAGCAGCCAGGGACTTGGTCTTGGCAATGAGCAGTTCTTC
TRBV2	TRBD1	TRBJ1-3	few	CASSEWQGVLGNTIYF	TGTGCCAGCAGTGAGTGGCAGGGGGTCCTTGGAAACACCATATATTTT
TRBV6-6	-	TRBJ2-1	-	CASSYPSTENEQFF	TGTGCCAGCAGTTACCCCTCGACAGAAAATGAGCAGTTCTTC
TRBV1	-	TRBJ1-2	-	CTSGGVENYGYTF	TGCACCAGCGGGGGGGTGGAGAACTATGGCTACACCTTC
TRBV6-5	TRBD2	TRBJ2-5	-	CASNSLAGVGETQYF	TGTGCCAGCAATTCTCTAGCGGGAGTAGGTGAGACCCAGTACTTC
TRBV5-6	TRBD1	TRBJ1-4	-	CASSLLTGVSNEKLFF	TGTGCCAGCAGCTTGCTTACAGGGGTGTCTAATGAAAAACTGTTTTTT
TRBV4-2	TRBD2	TRBJ2-2	-	CASSPGGGEVTGELFF	TGTGCCAGCAGCCCCGGGGGGGGAGAGGTCACCGGGGAGCTGTTTTTT
TRBV30	-	TRBJ1-5	-	CAWSVQGRGNQPQHF	TGTGCCTGGAGTGTACAGGGCCGGGGCAATCAGCCCCAGCATTTT
TRBV5-6	-	TRBJ1-2	-	CASSSAGGNYGYTF	TGTGCCAGCAGCTCGGCGGGGGGGAACTATGGCTACACCTTC
TRBV9	TRBD1	TRBJ2-7	-	CASSARDRDTYEQYF	TGTGCCAGCAGCGCCCGGGACAGGGACACCTACGAGCAGTACTTC
TRBV5-4	-	TRBJ1-3	once	CASSPGPGSGNTIYF	TGTGCCAGCAGCCCGGGTCCCGGGAGCGGAAACACCATATATTTT
TRBV5-1	-	TRBJ1-2	-	CASSLFSGNYGYTF	TGCGCCAGCAGCTTGTTCTCAGGAAATTATGGCTACACCTTC
TRBV6-5	-	TRBJ2-1	-	CASKRVDTSRDEQFF	TGTGCCAGCAAACGGGTGGATACCTCGCGGGATGAGCAGTTCTTC
TRBV6-5	TRBD1	TRBJ2-7	-	CASSYSDGTGGYEQYF	TGTGCCAGCAGTTACTCGGACGGGACAGGGGGCTACGAGCAGTACTTC
TRBV18	-	TRBJ1-2	-	CASSPTKGGSGGYTF	TGTGCCAGCTCACCAACCAAGGGGGGGTCTGGTGGCTACACCTTC
TRBV6-6	TRBD2	TRBJ2-2	once	CASKITGAGTGELFF	TGTGCCAGCAAGATAACGGGAGCGGGGACCGGGGAGCTGTTTTTT
TRBV5-1	TRBD1	TRBJ2-7	-	CASSLTGQGHEQYF	TGCGCCAGCAGCTTGACGGGACAGGGCCACGAGCAGTACTTC
TRBV2	-	TRBJ2-7	once	CASGSDTAYEQYF	TGTGCCAGCGGCTCGGACACAGCCTACGAGCAGTACTTC
TRBV9	-	TRBJ2-1	-	CASSVGGSYEQFF	TGTGCCAGCAGCGTAGGAGGTTCGTATGAGCAGTTCTTC
TRBV5-6	TRBD2	TRBJ2-3	-	CASSLASAGITDTQYF	TGTGCCAGCAGCTTGGCCTCAGCGGGGATCACAGATACGCAGTATTTT
TRBV9	TRBD2	TRBJ2-7	-	CASSGGSGRASEQYF	TGTGCCAGCAGTGGTGGGAGCGGGAGGGCTTCTGAGCAGTACTTC
TRBV6-6	TRBD1	TRBJ1-5	-	CASSQRDRDANQPQHF	TGTGCCAGCAGTCAAAGGGACAGGGATGCGAATCAGCCCCAGCATTTT
TRBV6-5	-	TRBJ1-2	-	CASLQRGGYGYTF	TGTGCCAGTCTGCAGAGAGGCGGGTATGGCTACACCTTC
TRBV2	-	TRBJ2-3	-	CASSESSAFTDTQYF	TGTGCCAGCAGTGAATCTAGCGCTTTCACAGATACGCAGTATTTT
TRBV5-1	-	TRBJ1-2	few	CASSRKDGDYGYTF	TGCGCCAGCAGCCGTAAGGACGGGGACTATGGCTACACCTTC
TRBV27	-	TRBJ2-1	-	CASSPGLERSYNEQFF	TGTGCCAGCAGTCCTGGGTTGGAGAGGTCCTACAATGAGCAGTTCTTC
TRBV5-1	-	TRBJ1-2	few	CASSLGQNYGYTF	TGCGCCAGCAGCTTGGGACAGAACTATGGCTACACCTTC
TRBV6-1	-	TRBJ2-1	-	CASSEEWEITYNEQFF	TGTGCCAGCAGTGAAGAGTGGGAGATAACCTACAATGAGCAGTTCTTC
TRBV4-1	TRBD1	TRBJ1-1	few	CASIPGQGAIGTEAFF	TGCGCCAGTATACCGGGACAGGGGGCTATCGGCACTGAAGCTTTCTTT
TRBV13	TRBD2	TRBJ2-7	-	CASSLRLAGGPEEQYF	TGTGCCAGCAGCCTTAGACTAGCGGGAGGGCCGGAAGAGCAGTACTTC